Below, 4 T cell receptor beta chains from the same sample are listed, as sequenced in a study of OX40 agonist ivuxolimab in advanced cancers. Sequenced by immunoSEQ multiplex PCR; TCRdb stores in-frame clones only, minus some. The sample contains about 79,000 clones, less than 95% of which appear only once. The sample here was CD4+ or CD8+ T cells sorted from blood, taken in a trial of the OX40 agonist ivuxolimab. Receptors were obtained from an adult with an advanced solid tumor such as melanoma, head and neck, liver or kidney cancer.

This chain links TRBV5-1 with TRBJ1-5; the D is unclear. The CDR3 sequence is 15 residues long. The ends were cut back, 2 bases at V and 5 bases at J, with 14 bases in the middle. In germline, CDR1 is SGHRS, CDR2 YFSETQ. For the CDR3, the DNA is TGCGCCAGCAGCTTAGGCCCCGAGAGGGATCAGCCCCAGCATTTT. Amino acids: CASSLGPERDQPQHF.

The J gene is TRBJ2-7, the V gene TRBV30; D unclear. Germline V CDR1 and CDR2: GTSNPN, SVGIG (reference sequence). V shed 0 bases and J shed 2 bases, with 8 bases lying between them. CDR3 size: 13 residues. Written as DNA, the CDR3 is TGTGCCTGGAGTGTAGAACAAGCCTACGAGCAGTACTTC. The encoded protein is CAWSVEQAYEQYF.

The chain is built from TRBV5-1 and TRBJ2-3; the D gene is possibly TRBD2 (7 bases). The CDR3 has 16 amino acids. In germline, CDR1 is SGHRS, CDR2 YFSETQ. The V gene lost 4 bases and the J gene lost 4 bases, with 19 bases spanning the gap. The CDR3 coding sequence is TGCGCCAGCAGCCTGTTCGCGGGGGCCCCCGCAGATACGCAGTATTTT. Translation gives CASSLFAGAPADTQYF.

This sequence joins TRBV19 and TRBJ1-4, with 7 positions matching TRBD1. V was pared by 6 bases and J by 5 bases, with 9 bases of the junction left unmatched. This CDR3 has 15 amino acids. Germline V gene lookup returns CDR1 LNHDA and CDR2 SQIVND (reference sequence). CDR3 nucleotides: TGTGCCAGTAGCACCGACAGGGCAAGGAATGAAAAACTGTTTTTT. It yields the protein CASSTDRARNEKLFF.